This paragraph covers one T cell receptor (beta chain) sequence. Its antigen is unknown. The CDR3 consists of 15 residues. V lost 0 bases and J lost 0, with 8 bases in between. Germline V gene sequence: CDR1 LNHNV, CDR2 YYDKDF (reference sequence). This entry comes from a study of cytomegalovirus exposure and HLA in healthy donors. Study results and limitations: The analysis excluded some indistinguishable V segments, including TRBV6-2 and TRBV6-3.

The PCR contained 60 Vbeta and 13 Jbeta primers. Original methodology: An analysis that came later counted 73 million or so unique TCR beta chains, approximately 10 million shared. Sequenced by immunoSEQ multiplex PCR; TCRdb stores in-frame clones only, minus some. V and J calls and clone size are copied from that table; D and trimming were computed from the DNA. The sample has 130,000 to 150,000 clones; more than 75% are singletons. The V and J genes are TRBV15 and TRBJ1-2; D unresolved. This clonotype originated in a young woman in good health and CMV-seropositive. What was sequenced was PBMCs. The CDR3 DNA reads TGTGCCACCAGCAGAGATGTGGGAGCTAACTATGGCTACACCTTC. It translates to CATSRDVGANYGYTF.